The next 17 T cell receptor beta chains were all read from a single sample in a study of blood T cells in healthy people across ages (dated by TCRdb to between 2015 and 2016). The library was built by means of 5' RACE. The sequencing machine was an Illumina HiSeq 2500. A second roughly 7 to 11 cycle PCR used a sample-barcoded 5' primer and a J-beta primer mix. The public reads were quality trimmed at Q25 with fastp and then assembled into clones with MiXCR by TCRdb, keeping productive beta chains. Each CDR3 protein appears once, grouped with its most common genes and DNA. The sample includes fewer than 800,000 distinct CDR3 sequences, with more than 40% observed a single time. 30% to 40% of the sample is taken by the ten largest. The sequenced sample consisted of blood. These receptors came from a woman aged 55-69 years in good health.

V and J are TRBV20-1 and TRBJ2-5; 7 nucleotides match TRBD2. The J call may be incorrect, as the DNA end agrees better with TRBJ2-7. Germline CDR1 is DFQATT and CDR2 is SNEGSKA (reference sequence). CDR3 length equals 13 residues. The CDR3 nucleotides are TGCAGTCCCGCAGTGGGAGGGCCCTACGAGCAGTACTTC. Translated, it gives CSPAVGGPYEQYF.

The chain links TRBV6-6 to TRBJ1-3, with D hard to call. CDR1 MNHNY and CDR2 SVGAGI come from the germline V gene (reference sequence). V lost 0 bases to trimming and J lost 3 bases, with 3 bases between them. The CDR3 totals 13 residues. CDR3: CASSYSSGNTIYF. As DNA, the CDR3 is TGTGCCAGCAGTTACTCGAGTGGAAACACCATATATTTT.

This chain connects TRBV6-2 or TRBV6-3 to TRBJ2-3, with 14 bases matching TRBD2. Germline lookup yields CDR1 MNHEY and CDR2 SVGEGT. V lost 6 bases to trimming and J lost 2 bases; unmatched junction nucleotides: 13. CDR3 length equals 19 residues. DNA of the CDR3: TGTGCCAGCAGACCGGGACTAGCGGGAGTTTGGTGGCACACAGATACGCAGTATTTT. This gives the protein CASRPGLAGVWWHTDTQYF.

The table lists this clonotype with a few counts. V gene TRBV6-6 combines with J gene TRBJ2-5; D may be TRBD1 (6 bases). CDR3 length: 16 amino acids. Trimming removed 2 bases at V and 3 bases at J, with 16 bases between. Per the germline V gene, CDR1 is MNHNY and CDR2 is SVGAGI (reference sequence). This CDR3 is CASSYGPAHREETQYF. The CDR3 region has the DNA TGTGCCAGCAGTTACGGGCCAGCGCACAGGGAAGAGACCCAGTACTTC.

V gene TRBV24-1 combines with J gene TRBJ2-7; D not certain. This CDR3 spans 11 amino acids. The germline gives CDR1 KGHDR, CDR2 SFDVKD. The ends were cut back, 5 bases at V and 5 bases at J, with 6 bases in the middle. The CDR3 DNA follows: TGTGCCACCAGTGTGCGTAACGAGCAGTACTTC. Encoded protein: CATSVRNEQYF.

The rearrangement joins TRBV3-1 to TRBJ2-3, with 9 nucleotides matching TRBD2. The ends lost 1 base at V and 5 bases at J; junction bases unmatched: 10. The CDR3 extends over 17 amino acids. Germline lookup yields CDR1 LGHDT and CDR2 YNNKEL (reference sequence). CDR3 in DNA: TGTGCCAGCAGCCAAGGCTCACCGGGACTAGCTGAAGATACGCAGTATTTT. Its protein is CASSQGSPGLAEDTQYF.

V gene TRBV11-1 combines with J gene TRBJ2-5; unclear D gene. V was clipped by 6 bases and J by 4 bases, with 18 bases between them. The germline V gene encodes CDR1 SGHAT and CDR2 FQDESV (reference sequence). CDR3 length: 15 residues. CDR3 sequence (DNA): TGTGCCAGCAGACCCGACGGGCCCCCTGGAGAGACCCAGTACTTC. Its protein product is CASRPDGPPGETQYF. The full variable domain, its missing parts supplied by reference TRBV11-1 and TRBJ2-5, is EAEVAQSPRYKITEKSQAVAFWCDPISGHATLYWYRQILGQGPELLVQFQDESVVDDSQLPKDRFSAERLKGVDSTLKIQPAELGDSAMYLCASRPDGPPGETQYFGPGTRLLVL.

The chain couples TRBV5-1 to TRBJ2-7; D not certain. CDR3 length: 13 residues. Germline CDR1 and CDR2: SGHRS and YFSETQ. Trimming removed 1 base at V and 6 bases at J, with 11 bases between. In DNA, the CDR3 is TGCGCCAGCAGCTTGAGTATCGGATGCGAGCAGTACTTC. This sequence encodes CASSLSIGCEQYF.

In its sample, this clonotype was seen a few times. The chain links TRBV27 to TRBJ2-1; 10 nucleotides agree with TRBD2. V shed 6 bases and J 4 bases; nucleotides not matched to a gene: 3. There are 14 residues in the CDR3. Germline assignment: CDR1 MNHEY and CDR2 SMNVEV (reference sequence). DNA of the CDR3: TGTGCCAGCAGAGGACTAGCGGTTTACAATGAGCAGTTCTTC. This gives the protein CASRGLAVYNEQFF.

This chain connects TRBV5-1 to TRBJ2-4; tentative D call: TRBD2 (5 bases). The better agreement between TRBJ2-7 and the DNA end casts doubt on the J call. This CDR3 comprises 15 residues. Germline CDR1 SGHRS, CDR2 YFSETQ. The CDR3: CASSFLPREAYEQYF. The CDR3 nucleotides are TGCGCCAGCAGCTTCCTCCCCCGGGAAGCCTACGAGCAGTACTTC.

This clonotype was seen many times. The J gene is TRBJ1-1, the V gene TRBV20-1; tentatively, D is TRBD1 (6 bases). The V and J ends lost 6 bases and 5 bases respectively, with 19 bases between them. The CDR3 has 14 amino acids. Germline values: CDR1 DFQATT, CDR2 SNEGSKA (reference sequence). As DNA, the CDR3 is TGCAGTGCAGCCCGGAGGGGGGAGTCGACTGAAGCTTTCTTT. This gives the protein CSAARRGESTEAFF.

This clonotype was recorded many times. The rearrangement joins TRBV29-1 to TRBJ2-3; 10 nucleotides line up with TRBD2. V was pared by 6 bases and J by 6 bases, with 12 bases of the junction left unmatched. Germline values: CDR1 SQVTM, CDR2 ANQGSEA. The CDR3 consists of 15 residues. The CDR3 nucleotides read TGCAGCGTAAGCCCTTCTAGCGGGAGTCACGATACGCAGTATTTT. It encodes CSVSPSSGSHDTQYF.

The gene calls are TRBV3-1 and TRBJ2-3, with 7 bases aligning to TRBD1. CDR1 and CDR2 (germline): LGHDT, YNNKEL (reference sequence). This CDR3 comprises 16 residues. Losses at the gene ends were 4 bases for V and 0 bases for J; bases not matched to a gene: 7. CDR3 sequence (DNA): TGTGCCAGCAGCCGGCGCCGACAGGGAAGCACAGATACGCAGTATTTT. This encodes CASSRRRQGSTDTQYF.

J is TRBJ1-5 and V is TRBV7-2; no clear D. Trimming took 7 bases from V and 2 from J, leaving 9 bases between them. This CDR3 has 13 amino acids. From germline, CDR1 is SGHTA and CDR2 FQGNSA. In DNA form, the CDR3 reads TGTGCCAGCACCTACAGCCGCAATCAGCCCCAGCATTTT. It encodes CASTYSRNQPQHF.

The chain links TRBV20-1 to TRBJ1-2; 8 positions match TRBD1. This CDR3 has 15 amino acids. V shed 0 bases, J shed 8 bases, and the junction held 11 bases outside the gene matches. CDR1 and CDR2 (germline): DFQATT, SNEGSKA (reference sequence). CDR3 sequence reads: CSARDKDRGLGGYTF. Here the CDR3 DNA reads TGCAGTGCTAGAGATAAAGACAGGGGATTAGGGGGCTACACCTTC.

The sample holds a few counts of this clonotype. The V gene is TRBV20-1, the J gene TRBJ2-7, with 8 nucleotides matching TRBD1. There are 14 residues in the CDR3. The germline V gene has CDR1 DFQATT and CDR2 SNEGSKA (reference sequence). V trimming: 6 bases; J trimming: 6 bases; junction bases outside the gene matches: 13. The CDR3: CSAPGTGGFGEQYF. The CDR3 nucleotides read TGCAGTGCCCCCGGGACAGGTGGGTTCGGCGAGCAGTACTTC.

The rearrangement joins TRBV7-2 to TRBJ1-1, with a weak D call TRBD1 (5 bases). Germline CDR1 SGHTA, CDR2 FQGNSA. Trimming removed 0 bases at V and 5 bases at J, with 10 bases between. The CDR3 totals 14 residues. In nucleotides, the CDR3 is TGTGCCAGCAGCTTAGCGCCAGGGAATACTGAAGCTTTCTTT. It yields the protein CASSLAPGNTEAFF. Supplemented by reference TRBV7-2 and TRBJ1-1, the full variable domain reads GAGVSQSPSNKVTEKGKDVELRCDPISGHTALYWYRQSLGQGLEFLIYFQGNSAPDKSGLPSDRFSAERTGGSVSTLTIQRTQQEDSAVYLCASSLAPGNTEAFFGQGTRLTVV.